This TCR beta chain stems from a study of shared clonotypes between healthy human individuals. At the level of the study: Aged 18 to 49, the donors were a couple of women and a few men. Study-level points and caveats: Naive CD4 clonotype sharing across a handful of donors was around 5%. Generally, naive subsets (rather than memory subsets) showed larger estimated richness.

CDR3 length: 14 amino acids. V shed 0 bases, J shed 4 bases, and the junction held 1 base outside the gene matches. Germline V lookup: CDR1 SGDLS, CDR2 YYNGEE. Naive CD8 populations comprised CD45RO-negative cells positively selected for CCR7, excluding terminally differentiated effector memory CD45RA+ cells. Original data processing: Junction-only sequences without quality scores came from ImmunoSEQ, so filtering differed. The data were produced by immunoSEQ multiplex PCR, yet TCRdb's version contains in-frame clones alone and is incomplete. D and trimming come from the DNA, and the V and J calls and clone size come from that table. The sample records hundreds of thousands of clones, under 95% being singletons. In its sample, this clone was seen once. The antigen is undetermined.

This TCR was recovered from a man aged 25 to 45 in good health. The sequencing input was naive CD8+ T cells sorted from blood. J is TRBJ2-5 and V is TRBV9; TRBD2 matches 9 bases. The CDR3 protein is CASSVELAGETQYF. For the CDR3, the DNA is TGTGCCAGCAGCGTAGAACTAGCGGGAGAGACCCAGTACTTC.